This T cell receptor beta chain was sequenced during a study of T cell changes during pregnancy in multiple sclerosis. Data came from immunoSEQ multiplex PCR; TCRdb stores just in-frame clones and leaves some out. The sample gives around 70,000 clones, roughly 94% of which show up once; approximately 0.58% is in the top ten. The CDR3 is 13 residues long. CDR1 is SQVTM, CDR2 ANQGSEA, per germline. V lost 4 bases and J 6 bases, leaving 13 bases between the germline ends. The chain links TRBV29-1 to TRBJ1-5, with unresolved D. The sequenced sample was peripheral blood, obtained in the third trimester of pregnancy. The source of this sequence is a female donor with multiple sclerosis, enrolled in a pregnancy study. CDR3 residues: CSVVDLGGQPQHF. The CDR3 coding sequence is TGCAGCGTTGTGGACCTTGGAGGTCAGCCCCAGCATTTT.